This is a list of T cell receptor beta chains from one sample in a study of T cell repertoires in cytomegalovirus infection. TCRdb re-called the reads through MiXCR, storing one row per CDR3 protein. The sample includes over 150,000 distinct CDR3 sequences, about 18% of them seen just once. The sample consisted of CD8+ T cells from PBMCs. Receptors originate from a human donor in good health (CMV status not recorded). Some clones in this sample may be carry-over from other donors' samples. CDR3s include the opening cysteine and the closing phenylalanine or tryptophan. A D gene is named only where the DNA matches it firmly. Not every row has a clone size; where given, it reads once, few, many or a size class.

clone_size: many; v_call: TRBV12-3/TRBV12-4; d_call: TRBD1; j_call: TRBJ1-3; cdr3_aa: CASTQTIGQGVRYSGNTIYF; cdr3_nt: TGTGCCAGCACCCAGACGATCGGACAGGGGGTTCGCTACTCTGGAAACACCATATATTTT
clone_size: NA; v_call: TRBV28; d_call: TRBD2; j_call: TRBJ2-1; cdr3_aa: CASSLVPSGSGNEQFF; cdr3_nt: TGTGCCAGCAGTTTAGTCCCCAGCGGGAGTGGGAATGAGCAGTTCTTC
clone_size: NA; v_call: TRBV7-8; d_call: NA; j_call: TRBJ2-7; cdr3_aa: CASSVNLGQNYEQYF; cdr3_nt: TGTGCCAGCAGCGTAAACCTTGGGCAGAACTACGAGCAGTACTTC
clone_size: few; v_call: TRBV4-3; d_call: TRBD1; j_call: TRBJ2-7; cdr3_aa: CASSSGQGSSYEQYF; cdr3_nt: TGCGCCAGCAGCTCTGGACAGGGGTCATCCTACGAGCAGTACTTC
clone_size: NA; v_call: TRBV27; d_call: NA; j_call: TRBJ1-5; cdr3_aa: CASSLSRSNQPQHF; cdr3_nt: TGTGCCAGCAGTTTATCGAGATCCAATCAGCCCCAGCATTTT
clone_size: NA; v_call: TRBV7-4; d_call: NA; j_call: TRBJ1-6; cdr3_aa: CASRGESSYNSPLHF; cdr3_nt: TGTGCCAGCAGGGGAGAGAGCTCCTATAATTCACCCCTCCACTTT
clone_size: many; v_call: TRBV7-9; d_call: TRBD1; j_call: TRBJ2-5; cdr3_aa: CASSSNRGEQETQYF; cdr3_nt: TGTGCCAGCAGCTCGAACAGGGGCGAACAAGAGACCCAGTACTTC
clone_size: NA; v_call: TRBV5-6; d_call: NA; j_call: TRBJ1-1; cdr3_aa: CASSLGSGITEAFF; cdr3_nt: TGTGCCAGCAGCTTGGGCTCGGGGATCACTGAAGCTTTCTTT
clone_size: many; v_call: TRBV7-2; d_call: NA; j_call: TRBJ1-1; cdr3_aa: CASSLYLNTEAFF; cdr3_nt: TGTGCCAGCAGCCTTTATTTGAACACTGAAGCTTTCTTT
clone_size: NA; v_call: TRBV6-1; d_call: NA; j_call: TRBJ1-1; cdr3_aa: CASNLQGNTEAFF; cdr3_nt: TGTGCCAGCAATCTACAGGGGAACACTGAAGCTTTCTTT
clone_size: NA; v_call: TRBV28; d_call: NA; j_call: TRBJ1-2; cdr3_aa: CASSLKGTNYGYTF; cdr3_nt: TGTGCCAGCAGTTTAAAGGGTACGAACTATGGCTACACCTTC
clone_size: few; v_call: TRBV11-2; d_call: NA; j_call: TRBJ2-1; cdr3_aa: CASSLSAVFEQFF; cdr3_nt: TGTGCCAGCAGCTTATCAGCGGTCTTTGAGCAGTTCTTC
clone_size: NA; v_call: TRBV7-2; d_call: TRBD2; j_call: TRBJ2-1; cdr3_aa: CASSSIAGGPSGDEQFF; cdr3_nt: TGTGCCAGCAGCTCCATAGCGGGGGGGCCGTCGGGAGACGAGCAGTTCTTC
clone_size: NA; v_call: TRBV12-3/TRBV12-4; d_call: NA; j_call: TRBJ2-2; cdr3_aa: CASRQARDTGELFF; cdr3_nt: TGTGCCAGTAGACAGGCGAGGGACACCGGGGAGCTGTTTTTT
clone_size: few; v_call: TRBV6-4; d_call: NA; j_call: TRBJ2-3; cdr3_aa: CASSDRGSTDTQYF; cdr3_nt: TGTGCCAGCAGTGACCGGGGCAGCACAGATACGCAGTATTTT
clone_size: NA; v_call: TRBV7-9; d_call: NA; j_call: TRBJ2-2; cdr3_aa: CASSPPRWTGELFF; cdr3_nt: TGTGCCAGCAGCCCGCCTCGGTGGACCGGGGAGCTGTTTTTT
clone_size: NA; v_call: TRBV20-1; d_call: NA; j_call: TRBJ1-1; cdr3_aa: CSARAGNTEAFF; cdr3_nt: TGCAGTGCTAGGGCGGGGAACACTGAAGCTTTCTTT
clone_size: NA; v_call: TRBV20-1; d_call: NA; j_call: TRBJ1-5; cdr3_aa: CSARVQAPWVEITNQPQHF; cdr3_nt: TGCAGTGCTAGAGTACAGGCCCCTTGGGTAGAAATAACCAATCAGCCCCAGCATTTT
clone_size: NA; v_call: TRBV6-6; d_call: TRBD1; j_call: TRBJ1-1; cdr3_aa: CASSPISAGGFRNTEAFF; cdr3_nt: TGTGCCAGCAGTCCCATTTCGGCAGGGGGCTTCCGGAACACTGAAGCTTTCTTT
clone_size: few; v_call: TRBV4-2; d_call: NA; j_call: TRBJ2-3; cdr3_aa: CASSQALGGAGDTQYF; cdr3_nt: TGTGCCAGCAGCCAAGCGCTAGGGGGGGCCGGAGATACGCAGTATTTT
clone_size: few; v_call: TRBV5-1; d_call: NA; j_call: TRBJ2-2; cdr3_aa: CASSPVADNTGELFF; cdr3_nt: TGCGCCAGCAGCCCAGTAGCGGACAACACCGGGGAGCTGTTTTTT
clone_size: NA; v_call: TRBV27; d_call: TRBD1; j_call: TRBJ1-5; cdr3_aa: CASSPYRGDQPQHF; cdr3_nt: TGTGCCAGCAGTCCATACAGGGGGGATCAGCCCCAGCATTTT
clone_size: few; v_call: TRBV20-1; d_call: TRBD1; j_call: TRBJ1-2; cdr3_aa: CSARDQGADYGYTF; cdr3_nt: TGCAGTGCTAGAGATCAGGGGGCCGACTATGGCTACACCTTC
clone_size: NA; v_call: TRBV27; d_call: NA; j_call: TRBJ2-5; cdr3_aa: CASSLNQETQYF; cdr3_nt: TGTGCCAGCAGTTTAAACCAAGAGACCCAGTACTTC
clone_size: few; v_call: TRBV15; d_call: NA; j_call: TRBJ1-2; cdr3_aa: CATREVGYYGYTF; cdr3_nt: TGTGCCACCAGAGAGGTGGGCTACTACGGCTACACCTTC
clone_size: NA; v_call: TRBV7-9; d_call: NA; j_call: TRBJ1-1; cdr3_aa: CASSFAGNKVYTEAFF; cdr3_nt: TGTGCCAGCAGCTTTGCAGGGAATAAAGTGTACACTGAAGCTTTCTTT
clone_size: NA; v_call: TRBV12-3/TRBV12-4; d_call: TRBD2; j_call: TRBJ2-1; cdr3_aa: CASSTGLAGIYYNEQFF; cdr3_nt: TGTGCCAGCAGTACGGGACTAGCGGGAATTTACTACAATGAGCAGTTCTTC
clone_size: few; v_call: TRBV7-2; d_call: TRBD2; j_call: TRBJ2-3; cdr3_aa: CASSLKRGLAGGPSTDTQYF; cdr3_nt: TGTGCCAGCAGCCTAAAACGGGGACTAGCGGGGGGGCCCAGCACAGATACGCAGTATTTT
clone_size: few; v_call: TRBV10-2; d_call: NA; j_call: TRBJ2-1; cdr3_aa: CASSIQQGIPYNEQFF; cdr3_nt: TGCGCCAGCAGTATCCAGCAAGGGATCCCCTACAATGAGCAGTTCTTC
clone_size: NA; v_call: TRBV2; d_call: TRBD1; j_call: TRBJ1-5; cdr3_aa: CASSASSGTGYNQPQHF; cdr3_nt: TGTGCCAGCAGCGCTTCTTCCGGGACAGGTTACAATCAGCCCCAGCATTTT
clone_size: few; v_call: TRBV5-6; d_call: NA; j_call: TRBJ2-5; cdr3_aa: CASSWGHRTRTQYF; cdr3_nt: TGTGCCAGCAGCTGGGGGCACCGTACAAGGACCCAGTACTTC
clone_size: few; v_call: TRBV4-1; d_call: TRBD1; j_call: TRBJ1-6; cdr3_aa: CASSPGTEVSPLHF; cdr3_nt: TGCGCCAGCAGCCCCGGGACAGAAGTCTCACCCCTCCACTTT
clone_size: few; v_call: TRBV12-3/TRBV12-4; d_call: NA; j_call: TRBJ2-7; cdr3_aa: CASTAAGGPSGEQYF; cdr3_nt: TGTGCCAGCACCGCGGCTGGGGGACCGAGTGGCGAGCAGTACTTC
clone_size: few; v_call: TRBV5-6; d_call: TRBD1; j_call: TRBJ2-7; cdr3_aa: CASSFSGTGAYEQYF; cdr3_nt: TGTGCCAGCAGCTTTTCCGGGACAGGAGCCTACGAGCAGTACTTC
clone_size: NA; v_call: TRBV7-9; d_call: NA; j_call: TRBJ2-1; cdr3_aa: CASSSPGRNGNEQFF; cdr3_nt: TGTGCCAGCAGCTCACCGGGACGGAATGGCAATGAGCAGTTCTTC
clone_size: NA; v_call: TRBV12-3/TRBV12-4; d_call: NA; j_call: TRBJ2-5; cdr3_aa: CASSYSQETQYF; cdr3_nt: TGTGCCAGCAGTTACTCACAAGAGACCCAGTACTTC
clone_size: NA; v_call: TRBV6-6; d_call: NA; j_call: TRBJ1-4; cdr3_aa: CASSYLVGEKLFF; cdr3_nt: TGTGCCAGCAGTTACCTGGTTGGTGAAAAACTGTTTTTT
clone_size: few; v_call: TRBV4-1; d_call: NA; j_call: TRBJ2-1; cdr3_aa: CASSPNWGTGNEQFF; cdr3_nt: TGCGCCAGCAGCCCCAATTGGGGGACTGGGAATGAGCAGTTCTTC
clone_size: NA; v_call: TRBV6-2/TRBV6-3; d_call: TRBD1; j_call: TRBJ1-5; cdr3_aa: CASSYFDRGEPQHF; cdr3_nt: TGTGCCAGCAGTTATTTCGACAGGGGAGAGCCCCAGCATTTT
clone_size: NA; v_call: TRBV9; d_call: TRBD1; j_call: TRBJ1-5; cdr3_aa: CASSQGDNSNQPQHF; cdr3_nt: TGTGCCAGCAGCCAGGGGGATAATAGCAATCAGCCCCAGCATTTT
clone_size: few; v_call: TRBV7-6; d_call: TRBD1; j_call: TRBJ2-3; cdr3_aa: CASSPNQDRGFTDTQYF; cdr3_nt: TGTGCCAGCAGCCCTAACCAGGACAGGGGGTTCACAGATACGCAGTATTTT
clone_size: NA; v_call: TRBV7-2; d_call: NA; j_call: TRBJ1-2; cdr3_aa: CASSLRVERLYGYTF; cdr3_nt: TGTGCCAGCAGCTTACGGGTCGAAAGACTCTATGGCTACACCTTC
clone_size: few; v_call: TRBV11-2; d_call: NA; j_call: TRBJ2-1; cdr3_aa: CASSLTWTANNEQFF; cdr3_nt: TGTGCCAGCAGTCTTACCTGGACGGCTAACAATGAGCAGTTCTTC
clone_size: few; v_call: TRBV5-1; d_call: TRBD1; j_call: TRBJ2-3; cdr3_aa: CASSWRQGRTDTQYF; cdr3_nt: TGCGCCAGCAGCTGGAGACAGGGCCGCACAGATACGCAGTATTTT